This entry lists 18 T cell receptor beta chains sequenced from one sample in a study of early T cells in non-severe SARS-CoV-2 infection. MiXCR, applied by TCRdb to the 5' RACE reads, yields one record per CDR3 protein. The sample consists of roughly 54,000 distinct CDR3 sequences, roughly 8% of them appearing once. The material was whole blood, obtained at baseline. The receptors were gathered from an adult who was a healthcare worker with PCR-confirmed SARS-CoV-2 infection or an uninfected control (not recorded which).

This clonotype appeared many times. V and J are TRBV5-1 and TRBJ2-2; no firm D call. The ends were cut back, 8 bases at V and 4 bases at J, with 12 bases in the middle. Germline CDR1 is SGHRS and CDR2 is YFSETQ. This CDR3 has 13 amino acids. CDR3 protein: CASSFTPTGELFF. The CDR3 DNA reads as TGCGCCAGTTCCTTCACCCCCACCGGGGAGCTGTTTTTT. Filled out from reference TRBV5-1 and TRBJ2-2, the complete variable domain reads KAGVTQTPRYLIKTRGQQVTLSCSPISGHRSVSWYQQTPGQGLQFLFEYFSETQRNKGNFPGRFSGRQFSNSRSEMNVSTLELGDSALYLCASSFTPTGELFFGEGSRLTVL.

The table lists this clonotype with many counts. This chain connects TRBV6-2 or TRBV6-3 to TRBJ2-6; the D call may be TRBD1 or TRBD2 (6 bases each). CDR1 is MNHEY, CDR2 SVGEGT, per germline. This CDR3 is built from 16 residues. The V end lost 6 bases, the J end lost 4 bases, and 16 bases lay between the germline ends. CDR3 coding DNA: TGTGCCAGCAGCTCCACCGGGGGCCTCGGGGCCAACGTCCTGACTTTC. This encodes CASSSTGGLGANVLTF.

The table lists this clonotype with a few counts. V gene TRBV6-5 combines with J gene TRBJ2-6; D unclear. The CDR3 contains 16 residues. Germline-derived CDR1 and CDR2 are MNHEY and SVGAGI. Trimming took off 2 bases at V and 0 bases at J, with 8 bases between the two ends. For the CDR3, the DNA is TGTGCCAGCAGTTACGCGCACGCCTCTGGGGCCAACGTCCTGACTTTC. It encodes CASSYAHASGANVLTF.

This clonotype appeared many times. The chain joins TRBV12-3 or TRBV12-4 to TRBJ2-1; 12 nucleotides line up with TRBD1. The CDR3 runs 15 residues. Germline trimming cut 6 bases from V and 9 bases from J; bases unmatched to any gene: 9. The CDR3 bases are TGTGCCAGCAGGGAGCGGGACAGGGGGCCCGGTGAGCAGTTCTTC. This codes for CASRERDRGPGEQFF.

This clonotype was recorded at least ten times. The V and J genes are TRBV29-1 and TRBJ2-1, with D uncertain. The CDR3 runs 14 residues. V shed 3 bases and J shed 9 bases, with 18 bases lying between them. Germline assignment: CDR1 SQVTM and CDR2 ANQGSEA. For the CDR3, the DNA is TGCAGCGTTGATTTAAAAAAAACTAACAGTGAGCAGTTCTTC. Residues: CSVDLKKTNSEQFF.

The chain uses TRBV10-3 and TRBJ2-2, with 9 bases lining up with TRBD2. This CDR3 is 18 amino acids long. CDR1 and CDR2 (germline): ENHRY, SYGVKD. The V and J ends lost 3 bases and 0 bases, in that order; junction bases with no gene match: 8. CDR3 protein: CAISEPLAGFANTGELFF. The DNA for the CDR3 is TGTGCCATCAGTGAACCTCTAGCGGGGTTCGCGAACACCGGGGAGCTGTTTTTT.

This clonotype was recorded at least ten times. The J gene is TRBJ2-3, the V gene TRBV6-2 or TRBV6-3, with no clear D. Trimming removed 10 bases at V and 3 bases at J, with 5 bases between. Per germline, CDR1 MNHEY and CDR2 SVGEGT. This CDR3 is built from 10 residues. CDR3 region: CATRTDTQYF. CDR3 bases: TGTGCCACGCGAACAGATACGCAGTATTTT.

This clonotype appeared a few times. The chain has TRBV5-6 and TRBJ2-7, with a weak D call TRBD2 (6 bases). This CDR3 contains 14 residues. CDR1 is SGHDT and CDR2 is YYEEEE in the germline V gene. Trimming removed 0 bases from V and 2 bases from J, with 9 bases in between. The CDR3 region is CASSLGAGTYEQYF. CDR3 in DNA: TGTGCCAGCAGCTTGGGCGCGGGAACCTACGAGCAGTACTTC.

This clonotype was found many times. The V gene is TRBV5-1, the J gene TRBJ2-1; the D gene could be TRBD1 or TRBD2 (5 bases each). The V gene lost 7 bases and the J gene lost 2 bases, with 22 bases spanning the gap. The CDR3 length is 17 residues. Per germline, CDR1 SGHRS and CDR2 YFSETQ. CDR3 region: CASSRDGVTRPYNEQFF. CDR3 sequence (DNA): TGCGCCAGCTCCCGGGACGGAGTCACTAGGCCCTACAATGAGCAGTTCTTC.

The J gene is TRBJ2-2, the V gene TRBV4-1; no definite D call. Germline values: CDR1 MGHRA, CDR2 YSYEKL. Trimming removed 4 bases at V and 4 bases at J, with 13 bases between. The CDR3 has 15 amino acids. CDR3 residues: CASSPNSLGTGELFF. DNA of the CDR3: TGCGCCAGCAGCCCGAACTCCCTGGGCACCGGGGAGCTGTTTTTT.

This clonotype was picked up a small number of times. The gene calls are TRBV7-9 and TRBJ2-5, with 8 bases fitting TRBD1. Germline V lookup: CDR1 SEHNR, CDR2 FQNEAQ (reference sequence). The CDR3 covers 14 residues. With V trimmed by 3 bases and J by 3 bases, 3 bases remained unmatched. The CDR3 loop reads CASSFAGGEETQYF. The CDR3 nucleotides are TGTGCCAGCAGCTTCGCAGGGGGCGAAGAGACCCAGTACTTC.

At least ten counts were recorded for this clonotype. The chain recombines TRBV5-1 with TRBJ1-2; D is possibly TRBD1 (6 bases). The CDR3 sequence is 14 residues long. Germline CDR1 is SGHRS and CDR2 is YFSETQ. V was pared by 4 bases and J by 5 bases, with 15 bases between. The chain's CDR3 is CASSPDSLWYGYTF. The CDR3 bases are TGCGCCAGCAGCCCGGACAGCCTTTGGTATGGCTACACCTTC.

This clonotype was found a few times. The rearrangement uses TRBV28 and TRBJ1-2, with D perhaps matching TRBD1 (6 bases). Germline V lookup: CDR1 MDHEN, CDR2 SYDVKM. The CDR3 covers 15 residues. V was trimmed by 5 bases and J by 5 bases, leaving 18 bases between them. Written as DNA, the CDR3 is TGTGCCAGCAGTCCTTCCTCCGACAGGATGTATGGCTACACCTTC. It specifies CASSPSSDRMYGYTF.

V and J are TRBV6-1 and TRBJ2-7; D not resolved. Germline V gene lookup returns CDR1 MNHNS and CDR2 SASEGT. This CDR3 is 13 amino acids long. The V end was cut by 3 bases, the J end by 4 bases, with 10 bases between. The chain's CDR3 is CASSESIGYEQYF. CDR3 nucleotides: TGTGCCAGCAGTGAGTCGATTGGTTACGAGCAGTACTTC.

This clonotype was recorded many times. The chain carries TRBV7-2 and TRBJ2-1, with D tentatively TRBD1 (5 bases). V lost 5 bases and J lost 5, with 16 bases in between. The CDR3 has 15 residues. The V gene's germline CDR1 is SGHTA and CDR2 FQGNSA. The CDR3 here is CASSRRQLSNNEQFF. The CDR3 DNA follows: TGTGCCAGCAGCCGGAGACAGCTTTCCAACAATGAGCAGTTCTTC.

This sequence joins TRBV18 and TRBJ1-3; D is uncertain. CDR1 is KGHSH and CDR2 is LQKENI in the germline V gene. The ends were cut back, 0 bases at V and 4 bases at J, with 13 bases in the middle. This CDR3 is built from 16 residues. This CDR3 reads CASSPPAGRSGNTIYF. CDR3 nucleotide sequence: TGTGCCAGCTCACCACCGGCAGGACGGTCCGGAAACACCATATATTTT. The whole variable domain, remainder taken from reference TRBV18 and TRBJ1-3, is NAGVMQNPRHLVRRRGQEARLRCSPMKGHSHVYWYRQLPEEGLKFMVYLQKENIIDESGMPKERFSAEFPKEGPSILRIQQVVRGDSAAYFCASSPPAGRSGNTIYFGEGSWLTVV.

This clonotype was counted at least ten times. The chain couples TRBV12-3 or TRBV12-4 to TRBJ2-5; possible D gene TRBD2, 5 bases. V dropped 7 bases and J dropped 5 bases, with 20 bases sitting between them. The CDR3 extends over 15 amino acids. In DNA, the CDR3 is TGTGCCAGCACCCCAAAGCTACAGCGGTTTGAGACCCAGTACTTC. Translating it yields CASTPKLQRFETQYF.

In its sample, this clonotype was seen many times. The CDR3 nucleotides are TGTGCCAGCAGCCCCACCTGCGAGCAGTACTTC. Its protein product is CASSPTCEQYF. The rearrangement uses TRBV25-1 and TRBJ2-7; D uncertain. V lost 6 bases, J lost 6 bases, and 9 bases lay in between. The CDR3 sequence is 11 residues long. Germline CDR1 MGHDK, CDR2 SYGVNS.